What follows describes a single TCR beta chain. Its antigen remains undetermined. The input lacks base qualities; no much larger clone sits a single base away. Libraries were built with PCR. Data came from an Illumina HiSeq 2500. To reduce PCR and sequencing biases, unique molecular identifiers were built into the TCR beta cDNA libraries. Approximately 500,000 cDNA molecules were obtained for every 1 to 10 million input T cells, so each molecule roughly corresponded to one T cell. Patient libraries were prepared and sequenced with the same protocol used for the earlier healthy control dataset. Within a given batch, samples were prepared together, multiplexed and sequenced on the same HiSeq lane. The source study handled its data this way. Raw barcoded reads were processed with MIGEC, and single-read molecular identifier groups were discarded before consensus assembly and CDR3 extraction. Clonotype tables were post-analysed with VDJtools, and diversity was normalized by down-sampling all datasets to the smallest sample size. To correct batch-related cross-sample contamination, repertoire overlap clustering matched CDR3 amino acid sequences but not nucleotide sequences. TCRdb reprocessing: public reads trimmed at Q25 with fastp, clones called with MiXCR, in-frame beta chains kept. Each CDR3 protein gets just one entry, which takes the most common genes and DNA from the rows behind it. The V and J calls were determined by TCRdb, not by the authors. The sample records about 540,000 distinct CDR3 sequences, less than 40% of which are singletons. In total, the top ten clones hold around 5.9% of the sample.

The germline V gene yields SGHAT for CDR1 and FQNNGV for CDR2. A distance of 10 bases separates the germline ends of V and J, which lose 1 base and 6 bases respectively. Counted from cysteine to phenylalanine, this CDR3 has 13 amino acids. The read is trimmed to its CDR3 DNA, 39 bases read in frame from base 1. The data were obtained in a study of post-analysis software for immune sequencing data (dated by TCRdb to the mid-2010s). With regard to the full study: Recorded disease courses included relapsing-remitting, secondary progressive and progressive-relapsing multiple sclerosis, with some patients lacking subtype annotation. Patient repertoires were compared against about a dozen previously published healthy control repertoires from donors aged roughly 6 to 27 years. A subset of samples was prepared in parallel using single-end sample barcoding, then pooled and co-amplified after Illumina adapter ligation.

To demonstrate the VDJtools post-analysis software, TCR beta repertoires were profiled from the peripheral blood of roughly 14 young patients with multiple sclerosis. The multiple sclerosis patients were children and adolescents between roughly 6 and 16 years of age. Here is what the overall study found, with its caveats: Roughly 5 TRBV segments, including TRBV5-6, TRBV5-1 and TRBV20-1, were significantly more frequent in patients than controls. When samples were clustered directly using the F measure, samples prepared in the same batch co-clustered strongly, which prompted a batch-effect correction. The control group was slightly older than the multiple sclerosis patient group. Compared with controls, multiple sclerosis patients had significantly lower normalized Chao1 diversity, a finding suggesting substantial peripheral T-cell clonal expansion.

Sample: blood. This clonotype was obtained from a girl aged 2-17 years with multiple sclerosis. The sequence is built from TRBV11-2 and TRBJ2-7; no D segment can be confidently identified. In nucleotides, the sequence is TGTGCCAGCAGCTTAGGTGGTGGGTTCGAGCAGTACTTC. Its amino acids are CASSLGGGFEQYF.